The T cell receptor beta chain under discussion was sequenced for a study of cytomegalovirus exposure and HLA in healthy donors. The study, taken as a whole, reports: A prior analysis recorded that most TCR beta V segments were productive about 87% or about 30% of the time. Researchers left out some V segments, among them TRBV6-2 and TRBV6-3, as indistinguishable. Presence/absence analyses supposed approximately even sequencing depth among donors.

The germline CDR1 and CDR2 sequences are SGHNT and YYREEE (reference sequence). V lost 0 bases and J lost 0, with 9 bases in between. The CDR3 is made up of 15 amino acids. The PCR employed 60 Vbeta primers together with 13 Jbeta primers. Only in-frame clones appear in the TCRdb table, and some are missing; sequencing was by immunoSEQ multiplex PCR. Seen here are roughly 160,000 clones, approximately 80% observed once, and the top ten hold around 3.1%. A remark on this clone: What it recognizes is unknown.

What was sequenced was PBMCs. J is TRBJ1-2 and V is TRBV5-4, with D perhaps TRBD1 (5 bases). This TCR came from a woman aged 45-65 years in good health and CMV-seropositive. The CDR3 region has the DNA TGTGCCAGCAGCTTGGATGCGGGGGCTAACTATGGCTACACCTTC. This encodes CASSLDAGANYGYTF.